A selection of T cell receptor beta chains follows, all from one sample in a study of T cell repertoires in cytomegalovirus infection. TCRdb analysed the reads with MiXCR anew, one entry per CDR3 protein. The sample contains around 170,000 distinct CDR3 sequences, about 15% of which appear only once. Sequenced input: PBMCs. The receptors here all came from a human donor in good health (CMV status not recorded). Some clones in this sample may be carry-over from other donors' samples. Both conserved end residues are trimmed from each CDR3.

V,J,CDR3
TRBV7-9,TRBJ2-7,ASSLPGGGQY
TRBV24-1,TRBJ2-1,ATSDPGTGINEQF
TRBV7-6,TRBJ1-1,ASSLAGQGAGTEAF
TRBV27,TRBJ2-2,ASSSDRSNTGELF
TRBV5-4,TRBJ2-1,ASSPRWNEQF
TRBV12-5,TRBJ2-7,ASGPYYEQY
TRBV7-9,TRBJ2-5,ASSHLDREETQY
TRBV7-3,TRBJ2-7,ASSPSGQSPDEQY
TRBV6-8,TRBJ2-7,ASRTGGPYEQY
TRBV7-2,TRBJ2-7,ASSFSGTSYEQY
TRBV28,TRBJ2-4,ASSLGAGNIQY
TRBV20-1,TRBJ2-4,SAIGADIAKNIQY
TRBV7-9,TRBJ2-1,ASSLRLAGALYNEQF
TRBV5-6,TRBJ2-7,ASSPEASPYEQY
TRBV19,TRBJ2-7,ASSIDLLYEQY
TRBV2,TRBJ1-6,ASRGTGGWNSPLH
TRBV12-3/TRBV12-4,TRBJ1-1,ASTSPATEAF
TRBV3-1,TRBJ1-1,ASSHSRVNTEAF
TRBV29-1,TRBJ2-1,SVVPSSYNEQF
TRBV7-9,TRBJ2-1,ASSLLAGGMYNEQF
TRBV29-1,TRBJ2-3,SVEGGPRVPDTQY
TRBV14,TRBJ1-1,ASSQDPKAF
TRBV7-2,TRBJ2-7,ASRLLGQGKTYEQY
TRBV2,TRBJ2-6,ASSDRRSSGANVLT
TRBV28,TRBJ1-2,ASIPLGQGGYGYT
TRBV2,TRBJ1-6,ASTRLQSLH
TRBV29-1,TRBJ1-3,SYGVSSGNTIY
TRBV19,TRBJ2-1,ASSIWGEGSNEQF
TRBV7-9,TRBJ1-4,ASRPLGGRNEKLF
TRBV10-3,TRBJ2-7,AIGQGRGDEQY
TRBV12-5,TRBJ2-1,ASGQRGTIYNEQF
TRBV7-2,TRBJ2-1,ASSLVASSPNNEQF
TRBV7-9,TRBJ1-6,ASSPPTGEDSPLH
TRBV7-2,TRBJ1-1,ASSAPSDTEAF
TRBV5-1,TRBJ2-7,ASSRDAYEQY
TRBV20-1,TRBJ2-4,SAPPQTGIAKNIQY
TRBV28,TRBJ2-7,ASSPLLEQY
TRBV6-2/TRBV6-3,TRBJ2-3,ASRDFGTSADTQY
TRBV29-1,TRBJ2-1,SVGRENHNEQF
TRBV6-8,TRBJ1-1,ASSYLWGGGGTEAF
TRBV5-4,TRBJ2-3,ASSRRRTGATDTQY
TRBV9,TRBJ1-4,ASSGQQGNSNEKLF
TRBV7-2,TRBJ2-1,ASSPKGLAASYNEQF
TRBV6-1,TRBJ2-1,ASSRGVSSEQF
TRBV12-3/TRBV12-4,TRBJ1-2,ASSSGQGNGYT
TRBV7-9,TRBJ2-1,ASSLSNEQF
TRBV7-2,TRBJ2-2,ASSRSSVKNTGELF
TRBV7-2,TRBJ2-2,ASSSGLAGGNTGELF
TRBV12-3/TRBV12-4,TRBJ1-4,ASSLVFRVPPSREKLF
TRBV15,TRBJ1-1,ATSKSVATEAF
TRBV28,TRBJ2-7,ASSRAPSAYEQY
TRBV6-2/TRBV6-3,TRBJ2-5,ASSRAGGYQETQY
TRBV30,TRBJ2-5,AWTSGEETQY
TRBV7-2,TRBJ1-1,ASSLDDRELVEAF
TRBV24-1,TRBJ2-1,ATSGMTLSSYNEQF
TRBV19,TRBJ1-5,ASSPWDRTSNQPQH
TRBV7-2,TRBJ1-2,ASSLKRAENPNYGYT
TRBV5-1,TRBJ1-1,ASSLYGTEAS
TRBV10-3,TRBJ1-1,AISLDSKNTEAF